The text below deals with one T cell receptor beta chain. Its cognate antigen has yet to be identified. No much larger clone is present one base from it, and per-base qualities are unavailable. V has 0 bases trimmed and J has 5 bases trimmed; junction bases matching no gene number 2. There are 15 amino acids in the CDR3, from cysteine to phenylalanine inclusive. Of all the DNA, just the CDR3 is kept, 45 bases in frame from base 1. CDR1 and CDR2 (SEHNR, FQNEAQ) derive from the germline V gene (reference sequence). These data belong to a study of CD8+ T cells in alopecia areata (dated by TCRdb to between 2017 and 2018). Looking at the study overall: The treated patients, all with moderate-to-severe alopecia areata, were enrolled in an open-label pilot trial of oral tofacitinib given at 5 to 10 mg twice daily. Scalp clonality was compared across normal scalp (n=4), patchy alopecia areata scalp (n=8), and alopecia totalis/universalis scalp (n=8). TCRbeta CDR3 regions were amplified by immunoSEQ multiplex PCR with 35 Vbeta forward and 13 Jbeta reverse primers. High-throughput TCRbeta sequencing was used to examine T cell clonal expansion in alopecia areata in both the C3H/HeJ mouse model and human patients. Tofacitinib was administered for 6 to 18 months, and 6 months of follow-up off drug were then conducted to assess delayed response and recurrence. In humans, TCRbeta sequencing was performed on scalp tissue and on sorted CD4+ and CD8+ peripheral blood T cells from healthy controls and from patients with patchy or totalis/universalis alopecia areata. Biopsies were taken from tofacitinib-treated patients at baseline and again at 4 and 24 weeks into treatment, and several of those patients also had a later scalp biopsy. RNA was obtained with the PAXgene miRNA kit for fixed scalp, the miRNeasy kit for PBMCs, and the RNeasy kit for mouse skin. Findings and caveats that apply to the study as a whole: Compared with normal scalp, lesional scalp had higher clonality and more expanded CD8+ clones, particularly in alopecia totalis/universalis, a pattern that suggests antigenic drive. Compared with mice, TCR sequences shared between patients were less clear, possibly partly because of HLA diversity across the patient population. Unlike mouse skin, which is dominated by gammadelta T cells, normal human skin has resident alphabeta T cells that are also sequenced, and this complicates analysis of the scalp TCR repertoire.

According to the study, the label for this sample's time point signals: baseline before oral tofacitinib. Peripheral blood and lesional scalp punch biopsies were obtained from patients with alopecia areata. PBMCs were isolated by density centrifugation and stained for CD3, CD4 and CD8, and CD4+ and CD8+ T cells were sorted on a FACSAria. The library was generated by the immunoSEQ multiplex PCR assay. RNA was extracted from all samples and reverse transcribed into cDNA as template for TCR sequencing. SuperScript III was used for first-strand cDNA synthesis, primed with a 2:1 mix of oligo-dT and random hexamers. A synthetic immune receptor repertoire was used to measure amplification bias, and any remaining bias was corrected computationally. The paper's data handling went like this. After raw reads were preprocessed to remove errors, the CDR3 was defined following IMGT conventions as running from the conserved cysteine to phenylalanine. Clonality was calculated as 1 minus Shannon entropy normalized by log2 of the number of productive unique TCRs. Scalp TCRbeta sequences were cross-referenced with sorted blood CD4 and CD8 repertoires so that the CD4 or CD8 identity of scalp clones could be inferred. The table was pulled from immuneACCESS by TCRdb, which kept in-frame rearrangements only. Such tables lose some clones; where checked, under half of the loss comes from unresolved V genes, and the rest has no known cause. V, J and clone size reflect that table, while D and trimming were determined from the DNA. The sample table holds some 170,000 clones, of which roughly 70% were seen once. Roughly 10% of the sample rests with the top ten.

The origin of this receptor is a human donor with alopecia areata. The sequence joins TRBV7-9 to TRBJ1-4; 8 middle bases align to TRBD1. This sample comprised CD8+ T cells sorted from blood, obtained at week 0. The CDR3 loop reads CASSLAGTGNEKLFF. Read as DNA, the sequence is TGTGCCAGCAGCTTAGCCGGGACAGGAAATGAAAAACTGTTTTTT.